This T cell receptor beta chain was found in a study of blood T cell repertoires in COVID-19. For the study at large: Samples of COVID-19 (acute and convalescent) were obtained from the United States, Italy and Spain. T cells, B-cell-depleted T cells, or PBMCs provided the cDNA or gDNA that served as material.

Authors' methods: Using reference gene primer amplification, nucleated cell counts were estimated. Method: immunoSEQ multiplex PCR; TCRdb's copy keeps in-frame clones and lacks some. The V and J calls and the clone size are those of that table, but D and trimming were determined from the DNA. This table has about 230,000 clones, under 90% appearing once. The CDR3 spans 15 residues. The germline CDR1 and CDR2 sequences are LNHDA and SQIVND (reference sequence). The ends lost 4 bases at V and 2 bases at J; junction bases unmatched: 5. Patients at the Seattle site were enrolled during active infection and followed longitudinally.

What was sequenced was peripheral blood. The V and J genes are TRBV19 and TRBJ2-3, with 8 bases that match TRBD1. The clonotype comes from a man aged 50 to 60 with COVID-19, enrolled during active disease. The CDR3 reads CASSRGTGVTDTQYF. The CDR3 DNA reads TGTGCCAGTAGTAGGGGGACAGGCGTCACAGATACGCAGTATTTT.